A single sample gave rise to the 22 T cell receptor beta chains below, sequenced in a study of cytotoxic CD8 clonotypes in ibrutinib-treated CLL. Sequencing used immunoSEQ multiplex PCR; TCRdb keeps in-frame clones, though not all of them. In the table there are around 76,000 clones, less than 90% of which are singletons. The sample consisted of PBMCs, taken after 24 months of ibrutinib treatment. The source is a human donor with chronic lymphocytic leukemia.

The chain joins TRBV13 to TRBJ2-5; TRBD1 or TRBD2 may be the D gene (6 bases each). With the DNA end fitting TRBJ2-7 better, the J assignment may be wrong. This CDR3 comprises 13 residues. Germline loops: CDR1 PRHDT, CDR2 FYEKMQ (reference sequence). In DNA form, the CDR3 reads TGTGCCAGCAGTAGTGGGGGGCACTACGAGCAGTACTTC. It encodes CASSSGGHYEQYF.

The V and J genes are TRBV12-5 and TRBJ2-2, with D tentatively TRBD1 or TRBD2 (5 bases each). The CDR3 length is 16 residues. Trimming removed 1 base from V and 4 bases from J, with 13 bases in between. Per the germline V gene, CDR1 is LGHNT and CDR2 is FRNRAP. The chain's CDR3 is CASGLGRAGSTGELFF. In DNA, the CDR3 is TGTGCTAGTGGTTTGGGGCGTGCAGGGAGCACCGGGGAGCTGTTTTTT.

V gene TRBV6-5 combines with J gene TRBJ2-7; 9 bases align to TRBD2. Germline CDR1 and CDR2: MNHEY and SVGAGI. This CDR3 has 14 amino acids. The J segment lost 7 bases and the V segment lost 6 bases, leaving 10 bases of the junction unmatched. The CDR3 loop reads CASSQTSGTREQYF. CDR3 DNA: TGTGCCAGCAGCCAGACTAGCGGCACAAGGGAGCAGTACTTC.

This clone was counted between two and nine times. This chain joins TRBV7-9 and TRBJ2-7; no clear D. Germline-derived CDR1 and CDR2 are SEHNR and FQNEAQ (reference sequence). The V gene lost 2 bases and the J gene lost 3 bases, with 8 bases spanning the gap. The CDR3 runs to 13 residues. CDR3 DNA sequence: TGTGCCAGCAGCTTAAATCCCCGCTACGAGCAGTACTTC. Its translation: CASSLNPRYEQYF.

The rearrangement joins TRBV6-1 to TRBJ2-1; D may be TRBD2 (5 bases). The CDR3 consists of 17 residues. Per the germline V gene, CDR1 is MNHNS and CDR2 is SASEGT. Trimming stripped 0 bases from V and 6 bases from J, with 18 bases between. The CDR3, as DNA: TGTGCCAGCAGTGAAGCGATTCCTAGCTTCCTGGGCAATGAGCAGTTCTTC. Its protein product is CASSEAIPSFLGNEQFF.

DNA for the CDR3: TGTGCCAGCAGCTTGGCCGGGACAGGGGGCGTCGGGGAGCTGTTTTTT. Amino acid sequence: CASSLAGTGGVGELFF. V usage is TRBV5-4 and J usage is TRBJ2-2; 12 nucleotides align to TRBD1. This CDR3 is 16 amino acids long. Germline-derived CDR1 and CDR2 are SGHNT and YYREEE (reference sequence). The ends lost 0 bases at V and 7 bases at J; junction bases unmatched: 4.

This rearrangement joins TRBV5-1 to TRBJ2-1, with TRBD2 matching over 11 bases. Germline assignment: CDR1 SGHRS and CDR2 YFSETQ. The V segment lost 1 base and the J segment 5 bases; nucleotides outside the gene matches: 5. CDR3 length: 16 amino acids. The CDR3 DNA sequence: TGCGCCAGCAGCTTGCGTCCTAGCGGGGGGAACAATGAGCAGTTCTTC. Translating gives CASSLRPSGGNNEQFF.

J is TRBJ2-5 and V is TRBV9; the match to TRBD2 covers 8 bases. Trimming took 3 bases from V and 5 from J; bases not matched to a gene: 9. The CDR3 runs 15 residues. Germline assignment: CDR1 SGDLS and CDR2 YYNGEE. CDR3 region: CASSEREWAEETQYF. The DNA of the CDR3 is TGTGCCAGCAGCGAGCGGGAGTGGGCCGAGGAGACCCAGTACTTC.

The J gene is TRBJ2-3, the V gene TRBV11-2; TRBD1 matches 7 bases. This CDR3 has 18 amino acids. Germline CDR1 is SGHAT and CDR2 is FQNNGV. V trimming: 5 bases; J trimming: 2 bases; junction bases outside the gene matches: 16. CDR3 in amino acids: CASSPIRRRTGPTDTQYF. The CDR3 nucleotides are TGTGCCAGCAGCCCTATCCGAAGGCGGACAGGTCCCACAGATACGCAGTATTTT. Using reference TRBV11-2 and TRBJ2-3 for the parts outside the CDR3, the full variable domain is EAGVAQSPRYKIIEKRQSVAFWCNPISGHATLYWYQQILGQGPKLLIQFQNNGVVDDSQLPKDRFSAERLKGVDSTLKIQPAKLEDSAVYLCASSPIRRRTGPTDTQYFGPGTRLTVL.

The V gene is TRBV20-1, the J gene TRBJ1-2; D unclear. The CDR3 has 9 residues. The V and J ends lost 8 bases and 8 bases respectively, with 9 bases between them. Germline CDR1 is DFQATT and CDR2 is SNEGSKA (reference sequence). The CDR3 DNA is TGCAGTCCCTCGGAGGGCTACACCTTC. This sequence encodes CSPSEGYTF.

The chain is built from TRBV30 and TRBJ2-1; TRBD1 is a possible D gene (5 bases). The ends were cut back, 1 base at V and 3 bases at J, with 7 bases in the middle. This CDR3 is built from 13 residues. Looked up from germline, CDR1 is GTSNPN and CDR2 is SVGIG (reference sequence). CDR3 nucleotides: TGTGCCTGGAGTGATCAGGGCTACAATGAGCAGTTCTTC. Protein: CAWSDQGYNEQFF. The whole variable domain, remainder taken from reference TRBV30 and TRBJ2-1, is SQTIHQWPATLVQPVGSPLSLECTVEGTSNPNLYWYRQAAGRGLQLLFYSVGIGQISSEVPQNLSASRPQDRQFILSSKKLLLSDSGFYLCAWSDQGYNEQFFGPGTRLTVL.

The V call is TRBV29-1, the J call TRBJ2-5; D is unresolved. This CDR3 contains 11 residues. V was shortened by 4 bases and J by 5 bases, with 8 bases between the two germline ends. Looked up from germline, CDR1 is SQVTM and CDR2 is ANQGSEA. CDR3 coding DNA: TGCAGCGTTGGAAGGGCGGAGACCCAGTACTTC. It is translated as CSVGRAETQYF. Filled out from reference TRBV29-1 and TRBJ2-5, the complete variable domain reads SAVISQKPSRDICQRGTSLTIQCQVDSQVTMMFWYRQQPGQSLTLIATANQGSEATYESGFVIDKFPISRPNLTFSTLTVSNMSPEDSSIYLCSVGRAETQYFGPGTRLLVL.

This chain joins TRBV19 and TRBJ2-4, with a possible D match to TRBD2 (6 bases). CDR1 LNHDA and CDR2 SQIVND come from the germline V gene (reference sequence). This CDR3 has 16 amino acids. The V end was cut by 3 bases, the J end by 1 base, with 13 bases between. This chain's CDR3 is CASSIGGWQAKNIQYF. CDR3 bases: TGTGCCAGTAGTATCGGAGGGTGGCAGGCCAAAAACATTCAGTACTTC.

Points on this clone: Since a far larger clone is one base different, this is likely a read error. In the same sample, other DNA sequences code for this CDR3. The chain carries TRBV5-1 and TRBJ1-2; 11 nucleotides line up with TRBD1. Germline V gene data show CDR1 as SGHRS and CDR2 as YFSETQ. The CDR3 loop spans 14 amino acids. CDR3 bases: TGCGCTAGCAGCTTGGGGACAGGGGGCTATGGCTACACCTTC. Protein sequence: CASSLGTGGYGYTF. Together with reference TRBV5-1 and TRBJ1-2, the CDR3 gives the full variable domain: KAGVTQTPRYLIKTRGQQVTLSCSPISGHRSVSWYQQTPGQGLQFLFEYFSETQRNKGNFPGRFSGRQFSNSRSEMNVSTLELGDSALYLCASSLGTGGYGYTFGSGTRLTVV.

The genes are TRBV19 and TRBJ2-7, with 11 nucleotides matching TRBD2. Germline CDR1 and CDR2: LNHDA and SQIVND (reference sequence). CDR3 length: 14 amino acids. V was pared by 5 bases and J by 2 bases, with 2 bases of the junction left unmatched. The CDR3 sequence is CASSPGLAAYEQYF. The CDR3 DNA reads TGTGCCAGTAGTCCGGGACTAGCGGCCTACGAGCAGTACTTC.

The chain recombines TRBV5-4 with TRBJ1-2; 7 positions agree with TRBD1. This CDR3 region has 14 residues. Per germline, CDR1 SGHNT and CDR2 YYREEE (reference sequence). Trimming took 6 bases from V and 4 from J; bases not matched to a gene: 9. The CDR3 here is CASNQNRGSYGYTF. CDR3 nucleotide sequence: TGTGCCAGCAACCAAAACAGGGGAAGCTATGGCTACACCTTC.

The V call is TRBV7-9, the J call TRBJ2-5, with D unresolved. CDR1 is SEHNR, CDR2 FQNEAQ, per germline (reference sequence). The V end lost 1 base, the J end lost 1 base, and 4 bases lay between the germline ends. The CDR3 consists of 13 residues. The CDR3 reads CASSLEVQETQYF. In nucleotides, the CDR3 is TGTGCCAGCAGCTTAGAAGTCCAAGAGACCCAGTACTTC.

The gene calls are TRBV29-1 and TRBJ2-5; TRBD1 aligns across 9 bases. The germline CDR1 and CDR2 sequences are SQVTM and ANQGSEA. Germline trimming cut 4 bases from V and 6 bases from J; bases unmatched to any gene: 6. This CDR3 contains 13 residues. CDR3 residues: CSVGGQGLKTQYF. Here the CDR3 DNA reads TGCAGCGTTGGAGGACAGGGGCTGAAGACCCAGTACTTC. Variable domain in full (rest from reference TRBV29-1 and TRBJ2-5): SAVISQKPSRDICQRGTSLTIQCQVDSQVTMMFWYRQQPGQSLTLIATANQGSEATYESGFVIDKFPISRPNLTFSTLTVSNMSPEDSSIYLCSVGGQGLKTQYFGPGTRLLVL.

This clone was picked up one time. The chain recombines TRBV11-2 with TRBJ2-7; a possible D gene is TRBD1 (8 bases). Trimming took off 5 bases at V and 2 bases at J, with 22 bases between the two ends. The CDR3 contains 17 residues. Germline V CDR1 and CDR2: SGHAT, FQNNGV. CDR3 region: CASSPLNRGRGTYEQYF. The CDR3 DNA reads TGTGCCAGCAGCCCACTGAACAGGGGGAGGGGGACCTACGAGCAGTACTTC.

The J gene is TRBJ2-1, the V gene TRBV27; unclear D gene. From germline, CDR1 is MNHEY and CDR2 SMNVEV (reference sequence). V was pared by 3 bases and J by 2 bases, with 11 bases between. This CDR3 contains 15 residues. CDR3 sequence reads: CASSFTLTTYNEQFF. CDR3 coding DNA: TGTGCCAGCAGTTTCACCCTAACAACCTACAATGAGCAGTTCTTC.

This rearrangement joins TRBV7-2 to TRBJ2-2; no firm D call. The V and J ends lost 4 bases and 0 bases respectively, with 12 bases between them. Germline V CDR1 and CDR2: SGHTA, FQGNSA. CDR3 length: 16 residues. The CDR3 region has the DNA TGTGCCAGCAGCTCTCAGCGACTCACGAACACCGGGGAGCTGTTTTTT. Its translation: CASSSQRLTNTGELFF.

There are a few counts of this clone. The chain couples TRBV5-1 to TRBJ2-3; D might be TRBD2 (6 bases). The CDR3 sequence is 14 residues long. Trimming took 0 bases from V and 2 from J, leaving 7 bases between them. CDR1 SGHRS and CDR2 YFSETQ come from the germline V gene. The CDR3 is CASSLGDSTDTQYF. In nucleotides, the CDR3 is TGCGCCAGCAGCTTGGGGGACTCCACAGATACGCAGTATTTT.